Detailed here is one T cell receptor (beta chain). Libraries were prepared by immunoSEQ multiplex PCR; TCRdb keeps only in-frame clonotypes and omits some of them. The sample includes about 57,000 clones, just over 90% seen only once; the top ten take just under 0.2%. V lost 3 bases and J lost 2, with 5 bases in between. Germline CDR1 and CDR2: KGHSH and LQKENI. The CDR3 spans 13 residues. This entry comes from a study of T cell changes during pregnancy in multiple sclerosis. The sample was CD4+ T cells from peripheral blood mononuclear cells, taken in the second trimester of pregnancy. This TCR was recovered from a female donor with multiple sclerosis, enrolled in a pregnancy study. V gene TRBV18 combines with J gene TRBJ1-5, with D uncertain. In DNA, the CDR3 is TGTGCCAGCTCACCGCAGGGCAATCAGCCCCAGCATTTT. Translating it yields CASSPQGNQPQHF.